Listed here are 11 T cell receptor beta chains from one sample, sequenced in a study of blood T cell repertoires in COVID-19. Assay: immunoSEQ multiplex PCR; the TCRdb copy retains only in-frame clones and omits some. Of about 150,000 clones in the sample, roughly nine tenths were seen once. The material sequenced was PBMCs or T cells enriched from blood (not recorded which). These receptors all come from a woman between 40 and 55 years old who had been exposed to COVID-19.

The chain couples TRBV19 to TRBJ2-7, with D tentatively TRBD1 (6 bases). The CDR3 length is 13 residues. The germline CDR1 and CDR2 sequences are LNHDA and SQIVND (reference sequence). The V and J ends lost 5 bases and 4 bases respectively, with 12 bases between them. CDR3 protein: CASSSGDTYEQYF. CDR3 DNA sequence: TGTGCCAGTAGTTCCGGGGACACTTACGAGCAGTACTTC.

The chain couples TRBV6-5 to TRBJ1-4, with D perhaps TRBD1 (5 bases). The V gene lost 6 bases and the J gene lost 3 bases, with 5 bases spanning the gap. The CDR3 contains 12 residues. The germline V gene encodes CDR1 MNHEY and CDR2 SVGAGI. As DNA, the CDR3 is TGTGCCAGCAGGGGGCCTAATGAAAAACTGTTTTTT. Translated: CASRGPNEKLFF.

V gene TRBV12-3 or TRBV12-4 combines with J gene TRBJ1-6, with D tentatively TRBD1 (5 bases). CDR3 length: 13 residues. Trimming removed 7 bases at V and 9 bases at J, with 13 bases between. Written as DNA, the CDR3 is TGTGCCAGCACCCCACGCAGGGCTTCACCCCTCCACTTT. Protein sequence: CASTPRRASPLHF.

This chain uses TRBV9 with TRBJ1-1; a possible D gene is TRBD1 (5 bases). CDR1 and CDR2 (germline): SGDLS, YYNGEE. V shed 3 bases and J shed 5 bases, with 14 bases lying between them. The CDR3 extends over 14 amino acids. The CDR3 nucleotides read TGTGCCAGCAGCGAGGAAGACAGTTGGACTGAAGCTTTCTTT. Translation gives CASSEEDSWTEAFF.

This clone has just one count. This chain joins TRBV14 and TRBJ2-1; 8 bases are shared with TRBD2. The CDR3 consists of 17 residues. Germline V CDR1 and CDR2: SGHDN, FVKESK. Germline trimming cut 1 base from V and 4 bases from J; bases unmatched to any gene: 9. DNA of the CDR3: TGTGCCAGCAGCCAAGCCGATTTAGGCGGGGGGTACAATGAGCAGTTCTTC. This codes for CASSQADLGGGYNEQFF. Looking up the rest from reference TRBV14 and TRBJ2-1 gives the full variable domain: EAGVTQFPSHSVIEKGQTVTLRCDPISGHDNLYWYRRVMGKEIKFLLHFVKESKQDESGMPNNRFLAERTGGTYSTLKVQPAELEDSGVYFCASSQADLGGGYNEQFFGPGTRLTVL.

The genes are TRBV6-5 and TRBJ1-5; the D gene is possibly TRBD1 (6 bases). The CDR3 runs to 14 residues. V lost 2 bases and J 5 bases, leaving 10 bases between the germline ends. The germline V gene has CDR1 MNHEY and CDR2 SVGAGI. The CDR3 DNA is TGTGCCAGCAGTTACAGGGGGGGGGATCAGCCCCAGCATTTT. Translating gives CASSYRGGDQPQHF.

The rearrangement uses TRBV5-5 and TRBJ2-5, with D tentatively TRBD2 (6 bases). The V gene's germline CDR1 is SGHKS and CDR2 YYEKEE (reference sequence). V lost 6 bases and J lost 1, with 16 bases in between. The CDR3 contains 15 residues. The CDR3 reads CASTYRVGGQETQYF. CDR3 nucleotides: TGTGCCAGCACCTATCGGGTGGGGGGCCAAGAGACCCAGTACTTC. Together with reference TRBV5-5 and TRBJ2-5, the CDR3 gives the full variable domain: DAGVTQSPTHLIKTRGQQVTLRCSPISGHKSVSWYQQVLGQGPQFIFQYYEKEERGRGNFPDRFSARQFPNYSSELNVNALLLGDSALYLCASTYRVGGQETQYFGPGTRLLVL.

The chain recombines TRBV5-1 with TRBJ2-7, with 8 bases aligning to TRBD2. Trimming took 4 bases from V and 3 from J; bases not matched to a gene: 3. This CDR3 comprises 13 residues. Germline values: CDR1 SGHRS, CDR2 YFSETQ. Here the CDR3 reads CASSTSGSYEQYF. The DNA of the CDR3 is TGCGCCAGCAGCACGAGCGGGAGCTACGAGCAGTACTTC.

The genes are TRBV29-1 and TRBJ2-3; 8 nucleotides line up with TRBD2. V dropped 4 bases and J dropped 5; count of bases not matched to a gene: 5. Germline-derived CDR1 and CDR2 are SQVTM and ANQGSEA. The CDR3 consists of 13 residues. CDR3 sequence reads: CSVALGTRDTQYF. The CDR3 bases are TGCAGCGTTGCTTTGGGGACTAGAGATACGCAGTATTTT.

The J gene is TRBJ1-6, the V gene TRBV29-1, with D hard to call. Germline lookup yields CDR1 SQVTM and CDR2 ANQGSEA. The CDR3 runs 13 residues. Trimming removed 5 bases from V and 5 bases from J, with 10 bases in between. CDR3 in DNA: TGCAGCGTTAAGAGACGGGATAATTCACCCCTCCACTTT. It translates to CSVKRRDNSPLHF. Full variable domain (rest looked up from reference TRBV29-1 and TRBJ1-6): SAVISQKPSRDICQRGTSLTIQCQVDSQVTMMFWYRQQPGQSLTLIATANQGSEATYESGFVIDKFPISRPNLTFSTLTVSNMSPEDSSIYLCSVKRRDNSPLHFGNGTRLTVT.

V and J are TRBV19 and TRBJ1-2, with a possible D match to TRBD1 (6 bases). The V and J ends lost 3 bases and 3 bases respectively, with 11 bases between them. CDR1 is LNHDA and CDR2 is SQIVND in the germline V gene (reference sequence). This CDR3 comprises 14 residues. In DNA form, the CDR3 reads TGTGCCAGTAGTATCCGGGACAATTACTATGGCTACACCTTC. It codes for CASSIRDNYYGYTF.